This record covers a single T cell receptor (beta chain). What antigen it recognizes has not been identified. The sample holds no much larger clone one base away, and base qualities are not on file. This specimen comes from a study of CD8+ T cells in alopecia areata (dated by TCRdb to the late 2010s). Looking at the study overall: Treated patients were enrolled in an open-label pilot trial of oral tofacitinib, 5 to 10 mg twice daily, for moderate-to-severe alopecia areata. Scalp tissue and sorted CD4+ and CD8+ peripheral blood T cells from patchy and totalis/universalis alopecia areata patients and from healthy controls were covered by human TCRbeta sequencing. The RNA source kit depended on sample type: the PAXgene miRNA kit for fixed scalp, the miRNeasy kit for PBMCs, and the RNeasy kit for mouse skin. Tofacitinib was given for 6 to 18 months, followed by 6 months of follow-up off drug to assess delayed response and recurrence. Scalp clonality was compared among normal scalp (n=4), patchy alopecia areata scalp (n=8), and alopecia totalis/universalis scalp (n=8). High-throughput TCRbeta sequencing was used to examine T cell clonal expansion in alopecia areata in both the C3H/HeJ mouse model and human patients. Biopsies were taken from tofacitinib-treated patients at baseline and at 4 and 24 weeks of treatment, and a later scalp biopsy was taken in several of the tofacitinib-treated patients. TCRbeta CDR3 regions were amplified by immunoSEQ multiplex PCR with 35 Vbeta forward and 13 Jbeta reverse primers. General study outcomes and caveats: Scalp TCR repertoire analysis is complicated because resident alphabeta T cells in normal human skin are also sequenced, whereas mouse skin is dominated by gammadelta T cells. Shared TCR sequences between patients were less evident than in mice, which may be partly attributable to HLA diversity in the patient population. Lesional scalp, especially in alopecia totalis/universalis, showed higher clonality and more expanded CD8+ clones than normal scalp, suggesting antigenic drive.

The time point label, as the study defines it: baseline before oral tofacitinib. Peripheral blood and lesional scalp punch biopsies were obtained from patients with alopecia areata. After PBMCs were isolated by density centrifugation and stained for CD3, CD4 and CD8, a FACSAria was used to sort CD4+ and CD8+ T cells. Library creation used the immunoSEQ multiplex PCR assay. RNA was extracted from all samples and reverse transcribed into cDNA as template for TCR sequencing. SuperScript III was used to make first-strand cDNA, primed with a 2:1 mix of oligo-dT and random hexamers. A synthetic immune receptor repertoire was used to gauge amplification bias, and whatever bias remained was removed computationally. The authors processed their data as follows. Raw reads were preprocessed to remove errors, and CDR3 was defined by IMGT conventions from the conserved cysteine to phenylalanine. To get clonality, Shannon entropy was normalized by log2 of the number of productive unique TCRs and the result was subtracted from 1. CD4 or CD8 identity of scalp clones was inferred by cross-referencing scalp TCRbeta sequences with sorted blood CD4 and CD8 repertoires. TCRdb stores this immuneACCESS table with in-frame sequences only. Part of the clones is absent; in the studies checked, under half of the shortfall reflects unresolved V genes, and no reason is known for the rest. That table supplies the V and J calls and clone size; D and trimming were determined from the DNA. A total of fewer than 250,000 clones appear in this sample, about three fifths of them only once. In total, the top ten clones hold around 0.44% of the sample.

From cysteine to phenylalanine, the CDR3 is 14 amino acids long. Just the 42-base CDR3 DNA is kept, in frame starting at base 1. CDR1 and CDR2 are drawn from the germline V gene: LGHNA, YNFKEQ. V gives up 1 base and J gives up 3 bases, and the segment between their germline ends measures 10 bases. The chain was built from TRBV4-2 and TRBJ2-7, with the D gene not clear enough to name. This TCR was recovered from a human donor with alopecia areata. The starting material was CD4+ T cells sorted from blood, obtained at week 0. The sequenced DNA is TGTGCCAGCAGCCAAGTAGATTCCGACTACGAGCAGTACTTC. Translated, it reads CASSQVDSDYEQYF.